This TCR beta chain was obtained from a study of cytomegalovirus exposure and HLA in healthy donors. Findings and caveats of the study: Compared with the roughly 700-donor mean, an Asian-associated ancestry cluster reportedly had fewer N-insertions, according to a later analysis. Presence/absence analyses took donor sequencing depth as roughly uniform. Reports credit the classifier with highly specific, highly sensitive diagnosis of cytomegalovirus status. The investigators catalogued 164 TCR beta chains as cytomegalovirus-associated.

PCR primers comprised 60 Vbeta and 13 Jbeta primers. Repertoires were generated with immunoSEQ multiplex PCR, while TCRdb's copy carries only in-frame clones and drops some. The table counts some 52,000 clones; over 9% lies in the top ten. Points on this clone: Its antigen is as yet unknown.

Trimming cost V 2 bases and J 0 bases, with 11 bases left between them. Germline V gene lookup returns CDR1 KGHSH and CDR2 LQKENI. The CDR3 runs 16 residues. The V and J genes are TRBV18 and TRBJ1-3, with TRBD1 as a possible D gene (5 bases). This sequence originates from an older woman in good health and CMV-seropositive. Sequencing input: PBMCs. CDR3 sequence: CASSPFTGTSGNTIYF. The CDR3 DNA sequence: TGTGCCAGCTCACCATTCACAGGAACCTCTGGAAACACCATATATTTT. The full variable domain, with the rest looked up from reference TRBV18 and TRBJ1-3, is NAGVMQNPRHLVRRRGQEARLRCSPMKGHSHVYWYRQLPEEGLKFMVYLQKENIIDESGMPKERFSAEFPKEGPSILRIQQVVRGDSAAYFCASSPFTGTSGNTIYFGEGSWLTVV.